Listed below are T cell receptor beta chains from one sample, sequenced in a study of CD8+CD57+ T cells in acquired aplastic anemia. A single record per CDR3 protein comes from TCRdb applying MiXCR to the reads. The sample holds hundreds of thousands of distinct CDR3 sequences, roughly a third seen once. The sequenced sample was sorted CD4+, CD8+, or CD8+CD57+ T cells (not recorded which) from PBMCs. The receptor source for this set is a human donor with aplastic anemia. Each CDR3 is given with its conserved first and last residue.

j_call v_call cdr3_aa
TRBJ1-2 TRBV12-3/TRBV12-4 CASSPGLSYGYTF
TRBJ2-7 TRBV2 CASSDLSLPSYEQYF
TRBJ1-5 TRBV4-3 CASSQDFRESNQPQHF
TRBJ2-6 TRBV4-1 CASSQWLGGAGANVLTF
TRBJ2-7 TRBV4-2 CASSQARGQGYEQYF
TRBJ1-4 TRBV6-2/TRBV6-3 CATMGLWKKLFF
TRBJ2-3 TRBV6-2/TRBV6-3 CASSYGRVDTQYF
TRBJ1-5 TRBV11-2 CASSLEHATDGNQPQHF
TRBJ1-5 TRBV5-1 CASSLDPGTNQPQHF
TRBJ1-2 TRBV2 CASNHGGYTF
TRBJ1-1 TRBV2 CASSVYQGDTEAFF
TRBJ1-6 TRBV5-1 CASSVDRDSPLHF
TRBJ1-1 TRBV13 CASSGRGLKDTEAFF
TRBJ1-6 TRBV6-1 CASIGDTYNSPLHF
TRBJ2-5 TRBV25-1 CASSVTGVEETQYF
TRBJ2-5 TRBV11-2 CASSLVTWTVPQETQYF
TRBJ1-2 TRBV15 CATSSTGSYGYTF
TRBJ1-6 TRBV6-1 CASSTTAGALHF
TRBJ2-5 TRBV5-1 CASSFAQETLYF
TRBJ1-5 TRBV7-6 CASSRDTVNQPQHF
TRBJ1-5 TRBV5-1 CASSLSGETQHF
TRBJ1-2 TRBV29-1 CSVGQGAQGYTF
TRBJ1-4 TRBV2 CASSEGGYEKLFF
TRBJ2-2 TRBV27 CASSFRSGLAGAGELFF
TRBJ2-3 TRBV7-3 CASRAAGTTTDTQYF
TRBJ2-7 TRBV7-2 CASSPWDLDEQYF
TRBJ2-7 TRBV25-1 CASSELTGRGSEQYF
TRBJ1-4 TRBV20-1 CSARDSGGGDEKLFF
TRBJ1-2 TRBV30 CAWSEANYGHTF
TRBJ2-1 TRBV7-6 CASIRHRDLHNEQFF
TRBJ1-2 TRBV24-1 CAPPPGGEANYGYTF
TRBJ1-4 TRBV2 CASSGHPTNEKLFF
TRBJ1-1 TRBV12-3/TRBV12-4 CASSLKSHTEAFF
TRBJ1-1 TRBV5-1 CASSPDRGGRTEAFF
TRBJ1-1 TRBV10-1 CASSDEGMNTEAFF
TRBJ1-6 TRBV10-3 CAIRGQGLNSPLHF
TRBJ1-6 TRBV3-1 CASSQVQSGSPLHF
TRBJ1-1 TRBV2 CASSGGGIMNTEAFF
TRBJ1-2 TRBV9 CASSGGDRVDYGYTF
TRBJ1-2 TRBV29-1 CSAEWGSNYGYTF
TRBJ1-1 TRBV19 CASSPGQGMGNTEAFF
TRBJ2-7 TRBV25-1 CASRGGQGNEQYF
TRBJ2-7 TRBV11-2 CASSPRGSGGADAYEQYF
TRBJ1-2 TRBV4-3 CASSQSATGGHGYTF